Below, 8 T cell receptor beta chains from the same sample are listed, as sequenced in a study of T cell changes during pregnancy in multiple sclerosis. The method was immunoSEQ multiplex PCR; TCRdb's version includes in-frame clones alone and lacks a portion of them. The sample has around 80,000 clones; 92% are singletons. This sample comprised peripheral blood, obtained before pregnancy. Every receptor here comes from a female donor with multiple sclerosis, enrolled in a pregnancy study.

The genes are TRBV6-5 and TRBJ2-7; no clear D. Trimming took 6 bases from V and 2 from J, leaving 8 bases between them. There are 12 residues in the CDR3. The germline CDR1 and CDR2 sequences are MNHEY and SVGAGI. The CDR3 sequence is CASSGTAYEQYF. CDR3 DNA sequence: TGTGCCAGCAGCGGTACAGCCTACGAGCAGTACTTC.

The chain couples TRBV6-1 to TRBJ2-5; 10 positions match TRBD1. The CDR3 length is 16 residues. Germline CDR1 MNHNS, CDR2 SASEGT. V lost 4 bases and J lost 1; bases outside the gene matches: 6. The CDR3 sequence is CASSVGTGDFQETQYF. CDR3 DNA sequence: TGTGCCAGCAGTGTTGGGACAGGGGATTTCCAAGAGACCCAGTACTTC.

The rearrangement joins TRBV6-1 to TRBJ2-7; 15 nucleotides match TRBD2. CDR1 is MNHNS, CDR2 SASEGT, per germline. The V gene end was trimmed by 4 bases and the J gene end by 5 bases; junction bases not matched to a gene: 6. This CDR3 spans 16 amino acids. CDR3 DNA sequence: TGTGCCAGCAGTGGAGGGACTAGCGGGAGGAGGGACGAGCAGTACTTC. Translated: CASSGGTSGRRDEQYF.

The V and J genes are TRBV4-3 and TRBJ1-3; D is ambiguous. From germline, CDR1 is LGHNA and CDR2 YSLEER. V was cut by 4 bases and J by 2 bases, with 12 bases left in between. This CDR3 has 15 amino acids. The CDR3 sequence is CASSRILGAGNTIYF. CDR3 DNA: TGCGCCAGCAGCCGGATACTGGGAGCTGGAAACACCATATATTTT.

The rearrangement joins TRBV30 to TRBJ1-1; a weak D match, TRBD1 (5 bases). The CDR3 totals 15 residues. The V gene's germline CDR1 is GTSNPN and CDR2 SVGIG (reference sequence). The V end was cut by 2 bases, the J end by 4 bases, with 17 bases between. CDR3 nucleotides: TGTGCCTGGAGTCCACTGAGGGGAGGCGGCACTGAAGCTTTCTTT. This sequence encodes CAWSPLRGGGTEAFF.

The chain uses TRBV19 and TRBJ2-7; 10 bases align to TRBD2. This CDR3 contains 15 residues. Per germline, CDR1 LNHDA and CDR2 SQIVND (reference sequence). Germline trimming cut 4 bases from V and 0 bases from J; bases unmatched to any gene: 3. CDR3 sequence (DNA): TGTGCCAGTAGTAAGCTAGCGGGAGTCTCCTACGAGCAGTACTTC. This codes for CASSKLAGVSYEQYF.

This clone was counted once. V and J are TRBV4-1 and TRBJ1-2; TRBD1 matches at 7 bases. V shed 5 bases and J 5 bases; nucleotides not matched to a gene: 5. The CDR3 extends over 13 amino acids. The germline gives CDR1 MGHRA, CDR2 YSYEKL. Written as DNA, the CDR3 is TGCGCCAGCAGCTCTGGACAGGAATATGGCTACACCTTC. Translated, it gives CASSSGQEYGYTF.

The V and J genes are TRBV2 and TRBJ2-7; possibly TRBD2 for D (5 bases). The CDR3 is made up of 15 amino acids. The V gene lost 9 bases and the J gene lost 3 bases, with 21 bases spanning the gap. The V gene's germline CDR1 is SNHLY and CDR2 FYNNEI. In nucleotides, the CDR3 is TGTGCCAGTCGGGCTAGCCTTAACCTCCTCTACGAGCAGTACTTC. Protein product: CASRASLNLLYEQYF.